Described below is a single T cell receptor (beta chain) sequence and its context. The CDR3 is 15 residues long. Trimming left V 6 bases short and J 1 base short, with 15 bases between. The germline V gene has CDR1 LNHDA and CDR2 SQIVND (reference sequence). Authors' analysis steps: Amplifying reference gene primers gave estimates of nucleated cell counts. Repertoires were generated with immunoSEQ multiplex PCR, while TCRdb's copy carries only in-frame clones and drops some. Clone size and the V and J calls come from that table; the DNA yielded D and trimming. The sample shows some 170,000 clones, approximately 88% of them seen only once. The sample belongs to a study of blood T cell repertoires in COVID-19. Study-wide context: Samples taken during acute and convalescent COVID-19 were collected in the United States, Italy and Spain. T cells, B-cell-depleted T cells, or PBMCs supplied cDNA or gDNA.

The TCR was taken from a woman aged 50 to 60 with acute or convalescent COVID-19. The material sequenced was peripheral blood. The chain is built from TRBV19 and TRBJ1-1, with D possibly being TRBD1 (5 bases). The CDR3 here is CASSHPGHPNTEAFF. CDR3 DNA sequence: TGTGCCAGTAGCCATCCAGGACACCCGAACACTGAAGCTTTCTTT. The full variable domain, rest sourced from reference TRBV19 and TRBJ1-1, is DGGITQSPKYLFRKEGQNVTLSCEQNLNHDAMYWYRQDPGQGLRLIYYSQIVNDFQKGDIAEGYSVSREKKESFPLTVTSAQKNPTAFYLCASSHPGHPNTEAFFGQGTRLTVV.